What follows are 2 T cell receptor beta chains derived from one specimen sequenced in a study of T-cell memory formation after mild COVID-19. Using its own MiXCR run on the 5' RACE reads, TCRdb lists one record per CDR3 protein. The data contain 450,000 or so distinct CDR3 sequences, 25% of them singletons. The source material was PBMCs or a T cell subset sorted from them (not recorded which). The receptors here all came from an adult woman who had mild COVID-19 (a few samples of this study predate the infection). Cell type and time point are not known.

This clonotype was seen only a few times. This chain links TRBV28 with TRBJ2-7; D is perhaps TRBD2 (6 bases). The germline V gene has CDR1 MDHEN and CDR2 SYDVKM. The V and J ends lost 3 bases and 1 base respectively, with 16 bases between them. This CDR3 has 16 residues. The CDR3 nucleotides are TGTGCCAGCAGTTTCGGGGGACCCGGAGGGTCCTACGAGCAGTACTTC. It yields the protein CASSFGGPGGSYEQYF.

This clonotype has at least ten counts. V gene TRBV12-3 or TRBV12-4 combines with J gene TRBJ1-1, with D unresolved. Trimming removed 2 bases from V and 4 bases from J, with 8 bases in between. The CDR3 has 13 residues. The CDR3 coding sequence is TGTGCCAGCAGTTTATACAGAGGCACTGAAGCTTTCTTT. The encoded protein is CASSLYRGTEAFF.